Listed here is a single T cell receptor (beta chain). Its antigen is unidentified. It was CD45RO-negative cells, positively selected for CCR7, that made up naive CD8 cells, with terminally differentiated effector memory CD45RA+ cells excluded. These data come from a study of shared clonotypes between healthy human individuals. Overall study findings and caveats: Large sequencing depth failed to make sorted-subset sequencing complete, rarefaction showed.

It was 150 to 250 ng DNA, some 30,000 T cell genomes, that sorted-subset replicate PCRs used. TCRdb's table, derived via immunoSEQ multiplex PCR, lists solely in-frame clones and lacks some. Among 1.5 million to 2.5 million clones, just under 95% were seen once, and the ten largest hold less than 1.5%. The CDR3 has 15 residues. CDR1 and CDR2 (germline): SEHNR, FQNEAQ (reference sequence). Trimming took 3 bases from V and 0 from J, leaving 8 bases between them. What was sequenced was naive CD8+ T cells sorted from blood. V is TRBV7-9 and J is TRBJ2-2; maybe TRBD2 (5 bases). The sequence was obtained from a man between 18 and 29 years old in good health. The CDR3 loop is CASSFGLSNTGELFF. The CDR3 DNA follows: TGTGCCAGCAGCTTCGGACTTTCGAACACCGGGGAGCTGTTTTTT.